The entry that follows covers one T cell receptor beta chain sequence. The data were obtained in a study of blood T cell repertoires in COVID-19. Produced via immunoSEQ multiplex PCR; TCRdb's table is partial and in-frame only. Of some 96,000 clones in the sample, roughly 84% were seen once. Germline values: CDR1 SGHRS, CDR2 YFSETQ. Between the trimmed V and J ends, which lost 4 bases and 7 bases, there was a span of 17 bases. The CDR3 has 15 residues. This chain uses TRBV5-1 with TRBJ1-4, with D unclear. This clonotype was obtained from a human donor in a cohort sampled during active COVID-19. The source material was peripheral blood. Written as DNA, the CDR3 is TGCGCCAGCAGCCCTAAGCCTGGTACCGGTGAAAAACTGTTTTTT. Residues: CASSPKPGTGEKLFF.